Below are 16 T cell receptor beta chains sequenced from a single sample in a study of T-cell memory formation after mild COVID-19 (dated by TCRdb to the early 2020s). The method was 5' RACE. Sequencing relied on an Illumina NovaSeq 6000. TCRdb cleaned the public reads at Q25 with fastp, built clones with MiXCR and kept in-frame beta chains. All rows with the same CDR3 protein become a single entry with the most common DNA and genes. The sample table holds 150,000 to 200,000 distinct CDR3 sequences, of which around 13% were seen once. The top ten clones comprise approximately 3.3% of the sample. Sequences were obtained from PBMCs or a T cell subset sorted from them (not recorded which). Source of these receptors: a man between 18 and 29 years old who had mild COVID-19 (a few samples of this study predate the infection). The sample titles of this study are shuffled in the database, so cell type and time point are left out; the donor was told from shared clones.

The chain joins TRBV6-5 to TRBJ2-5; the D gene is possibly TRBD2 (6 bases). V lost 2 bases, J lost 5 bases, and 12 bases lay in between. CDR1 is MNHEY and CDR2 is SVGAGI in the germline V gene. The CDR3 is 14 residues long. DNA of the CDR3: TGTGCCAGCAGTTACGAGGCGGGGCGGGAGACCCAGTACTTC. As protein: CASSYEAGRETQYF.

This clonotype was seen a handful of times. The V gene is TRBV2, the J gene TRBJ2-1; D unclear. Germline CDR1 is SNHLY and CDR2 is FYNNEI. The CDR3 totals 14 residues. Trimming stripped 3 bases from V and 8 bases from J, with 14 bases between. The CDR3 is CASSDGRFPDEQFF. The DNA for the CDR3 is TGTGCCAGCAGTGACGGCAGGTTCCCCGATGAGCAGTTCTTC.

CDR3 nucleotides: TGCGCCAGCAGCCAATGGGGCCAGGGGGCCTCACCCCTCCACTTT. Protein sequence: CASSQWGQGASPLHF. V and J are TRBV4-1 and TRBJ1-6; 8 bases are a match to TRBD1. This CDR3 is built from 15 residues. Germline CDR1 is MGHRA and CDR2 is YSYEKL. V dropped 2 bases and J dropped 10; count of bases not matched to a gene: 7.

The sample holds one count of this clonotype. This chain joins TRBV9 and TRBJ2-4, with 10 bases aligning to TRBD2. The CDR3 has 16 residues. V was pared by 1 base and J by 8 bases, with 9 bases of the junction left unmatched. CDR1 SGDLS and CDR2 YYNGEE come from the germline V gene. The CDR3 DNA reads TGTGCCAGCAGCGTAAGAGCGGGGGGGCCTGTGGACATTCAGTACTTC. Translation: CASSVRAGGPVDIQYF.

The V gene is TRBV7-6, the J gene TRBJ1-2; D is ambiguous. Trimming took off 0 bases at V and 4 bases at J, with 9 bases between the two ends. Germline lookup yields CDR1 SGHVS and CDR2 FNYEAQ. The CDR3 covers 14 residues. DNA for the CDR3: TGTGCCAGCAGCTTAGCGGACGTCGGCTATGGCTACACCTTC. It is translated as CASSLADVGYGYTF. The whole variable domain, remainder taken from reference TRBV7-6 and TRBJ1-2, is GAGVSQSPRYKVTKRGQDVALRCDPISGHVSLYWYRQALGQGPEFLTYFNYEAQQDKSGLPNDRFSAERPEGSISTLTIQRTEQRDSAMYRCASSLADVGYGYTFGSGTRLTVV.

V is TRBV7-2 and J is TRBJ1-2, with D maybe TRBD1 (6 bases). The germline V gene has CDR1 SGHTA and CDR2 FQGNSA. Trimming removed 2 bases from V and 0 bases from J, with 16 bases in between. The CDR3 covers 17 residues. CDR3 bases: TGTGCCAGCAGCTTATCCGGAGCTGACAGGCCTAACTATGGCTACACCTTC. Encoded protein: CASSLSGADRPNYGYTF.

The CDR3 reads CASSVQASGVYEQYF. The CDR3 coding sequence is TGTGCCAGCAGCGTCCAGGCTAGCGGGGTCTACGAGCAGTACTTC. V usage is TRBV9 and J usage is TRBJ2-7, with 9 bases lining up with TRBD2. CDR1 and CDR2 from the germline V gene are SGDLS and YYNGEE. CDR3 length equals 15 residues. After removal of 2 bases from V and 3 bases from J, the junction contained 6 bases not matched to a gene.

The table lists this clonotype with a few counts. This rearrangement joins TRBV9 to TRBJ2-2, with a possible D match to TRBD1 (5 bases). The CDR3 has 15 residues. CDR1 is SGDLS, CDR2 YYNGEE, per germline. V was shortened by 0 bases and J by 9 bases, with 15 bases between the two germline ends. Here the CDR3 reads CASSVVGQPSRELFF. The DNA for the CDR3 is TGTGCCAGCAGCGTAGTGGGGCAGCCGTCCCGGGAGCTGTTTTTT.

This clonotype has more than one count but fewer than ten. CDR3 residues: CSARVRLGAGETQYF. CDR3 nucleotide sequence: TGCAGTGCTAGAGTCCGGTTGGGGGCTGGAGAGACCCAGTACTTC. V usage is TRBV20-1 and J usage is TRBJ2-5, with D possibly matching TRBD1 (6 bases). In germline, CDR1 is DFQATT, CDR2 SNEGSKA (reference sequence). The CDR3 contains 15 residues. V lost 1 base to trimming and J lost 4 bases, with 16 bases between them.

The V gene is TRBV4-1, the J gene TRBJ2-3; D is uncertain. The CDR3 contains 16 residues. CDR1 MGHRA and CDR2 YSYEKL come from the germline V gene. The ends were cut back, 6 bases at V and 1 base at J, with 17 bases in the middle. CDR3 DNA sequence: TGCGCCAGCAGTCGGGCGCTTATCCCTCGCACAGATACGCAGTATTTT. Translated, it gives CASSRALIPRTDTQYF.

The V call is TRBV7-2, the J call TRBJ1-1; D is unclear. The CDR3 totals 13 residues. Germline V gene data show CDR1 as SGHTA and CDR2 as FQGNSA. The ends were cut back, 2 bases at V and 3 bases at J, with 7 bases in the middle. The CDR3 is CASSLTGYTEAFF. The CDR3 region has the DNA TGTGCCAGCAGCTTAACGGGGTACACTGAAGCTTTCTTT.

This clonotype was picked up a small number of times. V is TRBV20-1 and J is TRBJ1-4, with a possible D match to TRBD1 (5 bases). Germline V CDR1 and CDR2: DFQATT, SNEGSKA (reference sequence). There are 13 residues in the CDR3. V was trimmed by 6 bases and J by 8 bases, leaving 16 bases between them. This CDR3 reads CSARGSLGEKLFF. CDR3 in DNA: TGCAGTGCGAGGGGAAGCCTGGGCGAAAAACTGTTTTTT.

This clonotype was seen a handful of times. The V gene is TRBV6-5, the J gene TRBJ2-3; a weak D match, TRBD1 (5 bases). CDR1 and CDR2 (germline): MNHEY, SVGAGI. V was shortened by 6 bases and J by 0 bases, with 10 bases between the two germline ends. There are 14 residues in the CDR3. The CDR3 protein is CASRHDRSTDTQYF. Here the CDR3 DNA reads TGTGCCAGCAGGCATGACAGAAGCACAGATACGCAGTATTTT.

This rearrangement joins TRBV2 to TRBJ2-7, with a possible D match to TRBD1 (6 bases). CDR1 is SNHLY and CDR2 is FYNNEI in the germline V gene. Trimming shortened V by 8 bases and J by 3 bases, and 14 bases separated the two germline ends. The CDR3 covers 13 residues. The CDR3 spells CASGGQTGYEQYV. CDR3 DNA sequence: TGTGCCAGCGGAGGACAGACAGGCTACGAGCAGTACGTC.

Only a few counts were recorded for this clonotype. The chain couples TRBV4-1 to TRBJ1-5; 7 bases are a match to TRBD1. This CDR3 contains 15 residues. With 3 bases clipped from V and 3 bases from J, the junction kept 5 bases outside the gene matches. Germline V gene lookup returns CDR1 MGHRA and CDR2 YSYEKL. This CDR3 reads CASSQTGTPNQPQHF. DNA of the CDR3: TGCGCCAGCAGCCAGACAGGGACCCCCAATCAGCCCCAGCATTTT.

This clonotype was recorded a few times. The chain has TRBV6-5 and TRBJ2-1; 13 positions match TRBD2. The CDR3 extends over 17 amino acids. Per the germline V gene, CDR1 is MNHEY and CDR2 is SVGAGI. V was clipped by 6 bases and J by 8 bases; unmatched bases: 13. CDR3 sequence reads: CASSRTSGGARGYEQFF. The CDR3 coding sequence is TGTGCCAGCAGCCGCACTAGCGGGGGGGCCAGAGGCTATGAGCAGTTCTTC.